The table lists the clone carrying this TCR beta chain with a count of one. Its specificity is not known. This sample was taken from a study of graft-versus-host responses after intestinal transplantation. Study details: Transplants given to recipients were multivisceral, liver-intestinal, or isolated intestinal.

The repertoire was sequenced with immunoSEQ multiplex PCR; TCRdb's copy has only in-frame clones and lacks some. Among 100,000 to 110,000 clones, about 88% were seen once, and the ten largest hold around 0.86%. Findings of the study overall: Analysis identified GvH clones in recipient marrow, with some appearing first in ileum or blood.

Between the trimmed V and J ends, which lost 4 bases and 1 base, there was a span of 11 bases. The CDR3 consists of 14 residues. Germline lookup yields CDR1 SGHNT and CDR2 YYREEE (reference sequence). This TCR came from a human donor who was the organ donor for an intestinal transplant. The chain joins TRBV5-4 to TRBJ1-1; no reliable D call. This specimen consisted of unstimulated CD4+ T cells sorted from spleen or lymph node cells, obtained before transplant. The CDR3 region is CASSPEGWNTEAFF. As DNA, the CDR3 is TGTGCCAGCAGCCCAGAAGGGTGGAACACTGAAGCTTTCTTT.